This TCR beta chain appears in the sequencing data of a study of cytotoxic CD8 clonotypes in ibrutinib-treated CLL. Looking at the study overall: The study included roughly 10 relapsed/refractory and under 16 treatment-naive patients; 17 to 18 had IGHV unmutated disease. Responses: some 25 partial, 2 complete; after median 68 months, roughly 14 stayed remitted, approximately twelve progressed.

Only in-frame clones appear in the TCRdb table, and some are missing; sequencing was by immunoSEQ multiplex PCR. Here the sample spans 110,000 to 150,000 clones, around 77% being singletons. The sample was PBMCs, taken after 12 months of ibrutinib treatment. This clonotype originated in a human donor with chronic lymphocytic leukemia.

The CDR3 protein is CASSPTEGKLFF. CDR3 coding DNA: TGTGCCAGCAGCCCCACGGAGGGAAAACTGTTTTTT. The chain uses TRBV6-5 and TRBJ1-4, with D unresolved. CDR1 MNHEY and CDR2 SVGAGI come from the germline V gene. CDR3 length: 12 residues. The V end lost 6 bases, the J end lost 10 bases, and 12 bases lay between the germline ends.